Following are 9 T cell receptor beta chains from one sample sequenced in a study of shared clonotypes between healthy human individuals (TCRdb year 2020). The protocol used for the library was the immunoSEQ multiplex PCR assay. Here the immuneACCESS table is served through TCRdb, limited to in-frame sequences with V and J called. Missing clones are a known gap in these copies; in checked studies unresolved V genes cover under half, and the rest lacks a known reason. The sample table records approximately 330,000 clones; around four fifths of these occur just once. More than 9% of the sample is taken by the ten largest. Sequenced material: memory CD4+ T cells sorted from blood. The label giving this sample's cell subset or site can be read as: CD45RA-negative fraction. Every receptor here comes from a man younger than 45 in good health.

The chain uses TRBV19 and TRBJ2-2; tentatively, D is TRBD1 or TRBD2 (5 bases each). This CDR3 has 15 amino acids. Germline V gene sequence: CDR1 LNHDA, CDR2 SQIVND (reference sequence). Between the trimmed V and J ends, which lost 3 bases and 5 bases, there was a span of 13 bases. CDR3 DNA sequence: TGTGCCAGTAGTATCGGTGGTTGGGGGACCGGGGAGCTGTTTTTT. Protein sequence: CASSIGGWGTGELFF.

This clone was detected a few times. This sequence joins TRBV2 and TRBJ1-1; no reliable D call. The CDR3 is made up of 14 amino acids. V shed 5 bases and J shed 1 base, with 11 bases lying between them. Germline V CDR1 and CDR2: SNHLY, FYNNEI. The CDR3 here is CASSLIWGNTEAFF. The CDR3 nucleotides are TGTGCCAGCAGTCTGATCTGGGGGAACACTGAAGCTTTCTTT. The entire variable domain, with the rest obtained from reference TRBV2 and TRBJ1-1, is as follows: EPEVTQTPSHQVTQMGQEVILRCVPISNHLYFYWYRQILGQKVEFLVSFYNNEISEKSEIFDDQFSVERPDGSNFTLKIRSTKLEDSAMYFCASSLIWGNTEAFFGQGTRLTVV.

V and J are TRBV4-3 and TRBJ2-2, with TRBD2 matching 12 bases. This CDR3 spans 17 amino acids. Germline V gene sequence: CDR1 LGHNA, CDR2 YSLEER. The V segment lost 1 base and the J segment 6 bases; nucleotides outside the gene matches: 6. DNA of the CDR3: TGCGCCAGCAGCCAAGTTCTAGCGGGAGGGCCGGCCGGGGAGCTGTTTTTT. It translates to CASSQVLAGGPAGELFF.

This clone was seen a few times. V is TRBV7-2 and J is TRBJ2-1; D might be TRBD1 (5 bases). This CDR3 spans 14 amino acids. Germline loops: CDR1 SGHTA, CDR2 FQGNSA. Trimming shortened V by 5 bases and J by 0 bases, and 8 bases separated the two germline ends. The CDR3 loop is CASSLDSSYNEQFF. Here the CDR3 DNA reads TGTGCCAGCAGCCTCGACAGCTCCTACAATGAGCAGTTCTTC.

The gene calls are TRBV6-6 and TRBJ1-4; possible D gene TRBD1, 5 bases. Germline assignment: CDR1 MNHNY and CDR2 SVGAGI (reference sequence). Trimming shortened V by 6 bases and J by 0 bases, and 14 bases separated the two germline ends. The CDR3 runs to 16 residues. The CDR3 nucleotides read TGTGCCAGCAGAGACTGGGGCGGTGCAACTAATGAAAAACTGTTTTTT. The encoded protein is CASRDWGGATNEKLFF.

This clone has a count of ten or more. The CDR3 region is CASKEGRRAYQPQHF. DNA of the CDR3: TGTGCCAGCAAAGAGGGGCGAAGGGCCTATCAGCCCCAGCATTTT. The chain couples TRBV19 to TRBJ1-5; TRBD1 might be the D (5 bases). The CDR3 runs to 15 residues. In germline, CDR1 is LNHDA, CDR2 SQIVND (reference sequence). V was cut by 9 bases and J by 5 bases, with 20 bases left in between.

With respect to this clone: Other DNA sequences in the sample encode the same CDR3. The chain joins TRBV25-1 to TRBJ1-1; D gene ambiguous. The germline gives CDR1 MGHDK, CDR2 SYGVNS. The CDR3 has 12 residues. V was cut by 6 bases and J by 0 bases, with 5 bases left in between. CDR3 sequence reads: CASSRLNTEAFF. The CDR3 nucleotides are TGTGCCAGCAGCAGACTGAACACTGAAGCTTTCTTT.

The chain couples TRBV6-1 to TRBJ1-1; 8 bases line up with TRBD1. The CDR3 contains 13 residues. The V gene end was trimmed by 6 bases and the J gene end by 5 bases; junction bases not matched to a gene: 5. CDR1 and CDR2 (germline): MNHNS, SASEGT. CDR3 DNA sequence: TGTGCCAGCAGGGACAGGGTCGGAACTGAAGCTTTCTTT. Its protein is CASRDRVGTEAFF.

The chain links TRBV9 to TRBJ1-1; D is unresolved. Germline V lookup: CDR1 SGDLS, CDR2 YYNGEE. This CDR3 contains 13 residues. Trimming cost V 8 bases and J 3 bases, with 14 bases left between them. CDR3 in DNA: TGTGCCAGTGGGAAAGGCCTGGACACTGAAGCTTTCTTT. Its protein is CASGKGLDTEAFF. The full variable domain, completed using reference TRBV9 and TRBJ1-1, is DSGVTQTPKHLITATGQRVTLRCSPRSGDLSVYWYQQSLDQGLQFLIQYYNGEERAKGNILERFSAQQFPDLHSELNLSSLELGDSALYFCASGKGLDTEAFFGQGTRLTVV.